Listed below are T cell receptor beta chains from one sample, sequenced in a study of T-cell reconstitution after alpha-beta-depleted transplantation in children. Using its own MiXCR run on the PCR reads, TCRdb lists one record per CDR3 protein. The sample lists over 400,000 distinct CDR3 sequences, under 15% occurring once. Here the sequenced sample was PBMCs from the stem cell graft donor, taken from the stem cell graft. These TCRs come from a human donor who donated a stem cell graft to a child with combined immunodeficiency. The CDR3 runs from the conserved cysteine through the conserved F or W. The order of the fields is J gene, D gene, CDR3 length, V gene, clone size, CDR3 DNA, CDR3 protein. A D gene is named only where the DNA matches it firmly. Only part of the rows carry a size: once, few, many, or a class if the clone is expanded.

>TRBJ2-6|.|14|TRBV20-1|few
TGCAGTGCTAGAGACAACTCTGGGGCCAACGTCCTGACTTTC
CSARDNSGANVLTF
>TRBJ2-1|TRBD1|18|TRBV7-2|many
TGTGCCAGCAGCTTAGCACCATTCAGGACAGGGAGTTACAATGAGCAGTTCTTC
CASSLAPFRTGSYNEQFF
>TRBJ1-5|.|13|TRBV12-3/TRBV12-4|.
TGTGCCAGCACCGACAGTAGCAATCAGCCCCAGCATTTT
CASTDSSNQPQHF
>TRBJ2-2|.|16|TRBV10-3|many
TGTGCCATCAGTGGTAAGCGGGTGACGAACACCGGGGAGCTGTTTTTT
CAISGKRVTNTGELFF
>TRBJ2-7|TRBD1|16|TRBV12-3/TRBV12-4|.
TGTGCCAGCAGTGTACTAAACAGGGGCCCCTCCTACGAGCAGTACTTC
CASSVLNRGPSYEQYF
>TRBJ1-1|.|15|TRBV28|few
TGTGCCAGCAGTTCCCCGACAGCCATGAACACTGAAGCTTTCTTT
CASSSPTAMNTEAFF
>TRBJ2-7|TRBD1|18|TRBV13|.
TGTGCCAGCAGCCCGGGGGGACAGGGGCCCATAAACTCCTACGAGCAGTACTTC
CASSPGGQGPINSYEQYF
>TRBJ2-1|.|20|TRBV6-2/TRBV6-3|few
TGTGCCAGCAGTCCTAAGGGGGCGCGGGAGGTAGGGAGCTCCTACAATGAGCAGTTCTTC
CASSPKGAREVGSSYNEQFF
>TRBJ1-5|.|14|TRBV6-5|.
TGTGCCAGCAGTTACAAGGGTCTGGGACAGCCCCAGCATTTT
CASSYKGLGQPQHF
>TRBJ2-3|.|16|TRBV7-8|.
TGTGCCAGCAGCTTAGCGGCTGTCGTGTCCCCAGATACGCAGTATTTT
CASSLAAVVSPDTQYF
>TRBJ2-7|.|13|TRBV5-1|many
TGCGCCAGCAGCGACCCGGCAACCTACGAGCAGTACTTC
CASSDPATYEQYF
>TRBJ2-3|.|16|TRBV9|many
TGTGCCAGCAGCGTAGGTCGGACTCCTAGCACAGATACGCAGTATTTT
CASSVGRTPSTDTQYF
>TRBJ2-2|.|14|TRBV6-1|.
TGTGCCAGCAGCCAACCTAGATTGGCCGGGGAGCTGTTTTTT
CASSQPRLAGELFF
>TRBJ2-5|.|12|TRBV7-2|few
TGTGCCAGCAGCTTTGCCAAGGAGACCCAGTACTTC
CASSFAKETQYF
>TRBJ2-7|TRBD1|16|TRBV6-5|many
TGTGCCAGCAGTTACTCGAGTGGGACAGGGATCTACGAGCAGTACTTC
CASSYSSGTGIYEQYF
>TRBJ1-5|.|13|TRBV20-1|.
TGCAGTGCTAATCCCAACAGCAATCAGCCCCAGCATTTT
CSANPNSNQPQHF
>TRBJ1-1|.|13|TRBV2|few
TGTGCCAGCACCCTTCAAATTAACACTGAAGCTTTCTTT
CASTLQINTEAFF
>TRBJ2-1|.|14|TRBV25-1|.
TGTGCCAGCAGTGAATGGGGGGGCCACAATGAGCAGTTCTTC
CASSEWGGHNEQFF
>TRBJ2-1|.|14|TRBV9|many
TGTGCCAGCAGCCCCGGGGGAGCCGGCAATGAGCAGTTCTTC
CASSPGGAGNEQFF
>TRBJ1-3|.|14|TRBV27|.
TGTGCCAGCAGCCGCACCTCTTCTGGAAACACCATATATTTT
CASSRTSSGNTIYF
>TRBJ1-4|TRBD1|18|TRBV4-3|.
TGCGCCAGCAGCCAAGAGTGGGGGAGGGGGCTGGAAAATGAAAAACTGTTTTTT
CASSQEWGRGLENEKLFF
>TRBJ2-7|TRBD2|14|TRBV20-1|.
TGCAGTGCTAGAGATCTAGCGGGAGTTAAAGAGCAGTACTTC
CSARDLAGVKEQYF
>TRBJ2-7|.|13|TRBV30|.
TGTGCCTGCAAGGCCCCGGGACCCTACGAGCAGTACTTC
CACKAPGPYEQYF
>TRBJ1-5|TRBD1|16|TRBV5-6|many
TGTGCCAGCAGCGACTCCGGGACAGGCCCTTTGAAGCCCCAGCATTTT
CASSDSGTGPLKPQHF
>TRBJ2-7|TRBD1|16|TRBV6-1|.
TGTGCCAGCACTCTTTTACCGGGACAGGGGTCCTACGAGCAGTACTTC
CASTLLPGQGSYEQYF
>TRBJ2-3|TRBD2|17|TRBV7-2|few
TGTGCCAGCAGCTTAAAGACTAGCGGACATAGCACAGATACGCAGTATTTT
CASSLKTSGHSTDTQYF
>TRBJ2-1|TRBD2|14|TRBV4-3|.
TGCGCCAGCAGCCAAGATCAGGATGGGACTACGCAGTTCTTC
CASSQDQDGTTQFF
>TRBJ1-5|TRBD1|14|TRBV12-3/TRBV12-4|.
TGTGCCAGCAGTCTGGGGACAGGCGCTCAGCCCCAGCATTTT
CASSLGTGAQPQHF
>TRBJ2-5|.|15|TRBV5-1|many
TGCGCCAGCAGGACAGACAGCTTCTACCAAGAGACCCAGTACTTC
CASRTDSFYQETQYF
>TRBJ2-1|TRBD2|16|TRBV28|few
TGTGCCAGCAGTATTCCGGGACTAGCGGGGGCCGTTGAGCAGTTCTTC
CASSIPGLAGAVEQFF
>TRBJ1-6|TRBD1|16|TRBV7-3|.
TGTGCCAGCAGCTTGGAAGGGGGCGCCCATAATTCACCCCTCCACTTT
CASSLEGGAHNSPLHF
>TRBJ2-5|TRBD2|17|TRBV4-1|many
TGCGCCAGCAGCCAAGATGGGGTAGCGGGGGGCCAAGAGACCCAGTACTTC
CASSQDGVAGGQETQYF
>TRBJ2-1|TRBD2|16|TRBV27|many
TGTGCCAGCAGCTTCTACTCGGGACTAGCGTACAATGAGCAGTTCTTC
CASSFYSGLAYNEQFF
>TRBJ2-5|TRBD2|15|TRBV12-3/TRBV12-4|many
TGTGCCAGCAGGCGACTAGCGGGGGGGTCAGAGACCCAGTACTTC
CASRRLAGGSETQYF
>TRBJ2-7|.|15|TRBV20-1|.
TGCAGTGCAAGGCAGGGGGGACTTCCGTGGGACGAGCAGTACTTC
CSARQGGLPWDEQYF
>TRBJ2-1|.|15|TRBV6-1|few
TGTGCCAGCAGACTTACACCGGGCTTTTTTGACGAGCAGTTCTTC
CASRLTPGFFDEQFF
>TRBJ2-7|.|14|TRBV11-1|.
TGTGCCAGCAGCGTCGGGGGCGCGGTATACGAGCAGTACTTC
CASSVGGAVYEQYF
>TRBJ1-1|TRBD1|17|TRBV12-3/TRBV12-4|many
TGTGCCAGCAGTTTGTCGGGTCAGGGGGCCTACGGGACTGAAGCTTTCTTT
CASSLSGQGAYGTEAFF
>TRBJ1-4|.|15|TRBV18|many
TGTGCCAGCTCACCCATATACCAGCATGAGGGAAAACTGTTTTTT
CASSPIYQHEGKLFF
>TRBJ2-1|TRBD2|16|TRBV12-3/TRBV12-4|many
TGTGCCAGCAGGGGTCTAGCGGGTCGACTCTACAATGAGCAGTTCTTC
CASRGLAGRLYNEQFF
>TRBJ2-1|TRBD1|18|TRBV7-2|many
TGTGCCAGCAGCTTAAGCGTATCGGGGACAGGGGGCAGGAATGAGCAGTTCTTC
CASSLSVSGTGGRNEQFF
>TRBJ2-7|TRBD2|14|TRBV20-1|.
TGCAGTGCTAGGTTTAGGCGGGGGACCTACGAGCAGTACTTC
CSARFRRGTYEQYF
>TRBJ1-5|.|14|TRBV12-3/TRBV12-4|.
TGTGCCAGCAGGCTCGCGGGGAGCAATCAGCCCCAGCATTTT
CASRLAGSNQPQHF
>TRBJ2-5|.|14|TRBV15|few
TGTGCCACCAGCAGTCTGCTTCCGGGGGAGACCCAGTACTTC
CATSSLLPGETQYF
>TRBJ2-7|TRBD2|16|TRBV29-1|many
TGCAGCGTTGGGACCGGGACTAGCGGGAGGGCCTCCGAGCAGTACTTC
CSVGTGTSGRASEQYF
>TRBJ2-7|TRBD2|19|TRBV15|.
TGTGCCACCAGCGGCCCGGGGACTAGCGGGAGGGCCTTGCCCTACGAGCAGTACTTC
CATSGPGTSGRALPYEQYF
>TRBJ2-3|.|12|TRBV18|.
TGTGCCAGCTCACCACCTTGGGATACGCAGTATTTT
CASSPPWDTQYF
>TRBJ1-3|.|11|TRBV29-1|few
TGCAGCGTTGGGGTCTGGAACACCATATATTTT
CSVGVWNTIYF